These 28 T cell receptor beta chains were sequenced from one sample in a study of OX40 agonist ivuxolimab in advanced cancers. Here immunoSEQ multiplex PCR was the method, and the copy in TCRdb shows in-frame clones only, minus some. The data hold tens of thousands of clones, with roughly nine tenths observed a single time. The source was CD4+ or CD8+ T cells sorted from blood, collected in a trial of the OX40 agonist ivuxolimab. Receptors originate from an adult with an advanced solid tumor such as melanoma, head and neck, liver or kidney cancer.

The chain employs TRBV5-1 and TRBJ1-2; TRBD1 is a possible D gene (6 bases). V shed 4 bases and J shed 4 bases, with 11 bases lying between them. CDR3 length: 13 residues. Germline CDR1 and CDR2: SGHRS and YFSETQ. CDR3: CASSRDNSYGYTF. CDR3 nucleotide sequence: TGCGCCAGCAGCCGGGACAACAGCTATGGCTACACCTTC.

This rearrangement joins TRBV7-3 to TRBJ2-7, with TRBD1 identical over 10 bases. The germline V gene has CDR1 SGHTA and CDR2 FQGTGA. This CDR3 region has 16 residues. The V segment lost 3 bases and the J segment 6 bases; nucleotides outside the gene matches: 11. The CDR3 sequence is CASSLTGGARISEQYF. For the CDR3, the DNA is TGTGCCAGCAGCTTGACAGGGGGCGCGCGGATCTCCGAGCAGTACTTC. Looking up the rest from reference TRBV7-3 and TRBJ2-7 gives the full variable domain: GAGVSQTPSNKVTEKGKYVELRCDPISGHTALYWYRQSLGQGPEFLIYFQGTGAADDSGLPNDRFFAVRPEGSVSTLKIQRTERGDSAVYLCASSLTGGARISEQYFGPGTRLTVT.

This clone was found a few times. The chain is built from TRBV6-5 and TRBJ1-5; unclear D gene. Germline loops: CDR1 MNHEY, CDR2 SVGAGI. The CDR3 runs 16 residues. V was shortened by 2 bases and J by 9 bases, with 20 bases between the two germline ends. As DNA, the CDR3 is TGTGCCAGCAGTTACGGATGGGCAGGCCGCGGCAGGCCCCAGCATTTT. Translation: CASSYGWAGRGRPQHF.

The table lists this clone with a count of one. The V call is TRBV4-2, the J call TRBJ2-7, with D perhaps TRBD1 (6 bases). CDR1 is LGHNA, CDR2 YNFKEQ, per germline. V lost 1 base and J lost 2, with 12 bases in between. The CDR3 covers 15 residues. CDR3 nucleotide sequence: TGTGCCAGCAGCCAAGCCTTACGACAGGCCTACGAGCAGTACTTC. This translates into CASSQALRQAYEQYF.

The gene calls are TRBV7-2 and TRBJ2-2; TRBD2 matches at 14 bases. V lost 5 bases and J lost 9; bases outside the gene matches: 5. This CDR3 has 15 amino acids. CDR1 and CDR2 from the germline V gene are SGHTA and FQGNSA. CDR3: CASSPGLAGDRELFF. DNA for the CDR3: TGTGCCAGCAGCCCGGGACTAGCGGGAGATCGGGAGCTGTTTTTT.

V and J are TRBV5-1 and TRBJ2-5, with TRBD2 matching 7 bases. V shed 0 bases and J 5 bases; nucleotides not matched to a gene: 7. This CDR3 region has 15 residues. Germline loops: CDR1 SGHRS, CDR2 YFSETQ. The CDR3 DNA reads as TGCGCCAGCAGCTTGGACGTGGGAGGGCGCGAGACCCAGTACTTC. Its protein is CASSLDVGGRETQYF.

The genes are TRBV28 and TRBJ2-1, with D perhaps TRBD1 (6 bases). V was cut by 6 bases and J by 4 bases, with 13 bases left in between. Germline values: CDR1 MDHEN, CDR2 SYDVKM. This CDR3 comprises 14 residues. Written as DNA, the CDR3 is TGTGCCAGCAGCACCTCGGACAGTTACAATGAGCAGTTCTTC. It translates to CASSTSDSYNEQFF.

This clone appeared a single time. The CDR3 region has the DNA TGTGCCTGGAGTGTAAAAGGGAATAATCAGCCCCAGCATTTT. Translation gives CAWSVKGNNQPQHF. The chain employs TRBV30 and TRBJ1-5; D gene unclear. This CDR3 comprises 14 residues. The germline V gene encodes CDR1 GTSNPN and CDR2 SVGIG (reference sequence). V dropped 0 bases and J dropped 4 bases, with 10 bases sitting between them.

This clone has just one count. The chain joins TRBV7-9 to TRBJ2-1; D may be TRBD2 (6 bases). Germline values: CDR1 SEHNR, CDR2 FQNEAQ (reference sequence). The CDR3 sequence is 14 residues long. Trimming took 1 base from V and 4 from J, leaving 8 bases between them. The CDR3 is CASSLVAEYNEQFF. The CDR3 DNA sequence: TGTGCCAGCAGCTTAGTAGCGGAGTACAATGAGCAGTTCTTC.

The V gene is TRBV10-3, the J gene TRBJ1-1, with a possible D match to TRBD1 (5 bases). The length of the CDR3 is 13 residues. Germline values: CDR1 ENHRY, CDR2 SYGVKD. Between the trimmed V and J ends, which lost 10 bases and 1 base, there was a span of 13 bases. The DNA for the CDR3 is TGTGCCAGCACCGGGACGGAGAACACTGAAGCTTTCTTT. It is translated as CASTGTENTEAFF.

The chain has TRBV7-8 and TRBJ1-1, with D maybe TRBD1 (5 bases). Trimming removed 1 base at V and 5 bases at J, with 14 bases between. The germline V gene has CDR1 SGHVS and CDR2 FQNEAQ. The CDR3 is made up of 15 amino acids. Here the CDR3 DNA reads TGTGCCAGCAGCTTAGGGCGGAGGGGAGATACTGAAGCTTTCTTT. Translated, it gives CASSLGRRGDTEAFF.

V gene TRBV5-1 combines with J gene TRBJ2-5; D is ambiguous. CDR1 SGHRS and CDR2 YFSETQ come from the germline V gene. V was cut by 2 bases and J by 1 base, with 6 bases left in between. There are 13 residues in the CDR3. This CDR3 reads CASSFSSQETQYF. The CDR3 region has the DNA TGCGCCAGCAGCTTTAGCAGCCAAGAGACCCAGTACTTC.

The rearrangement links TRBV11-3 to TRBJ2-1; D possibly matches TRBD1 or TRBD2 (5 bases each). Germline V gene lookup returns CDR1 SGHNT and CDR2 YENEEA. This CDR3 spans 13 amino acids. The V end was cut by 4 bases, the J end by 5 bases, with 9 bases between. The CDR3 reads CASSSGRNNEQFF. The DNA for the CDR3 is TGTGCCAGCAGCTCGGGACGGAACAATGAGCAGTTCTTC.

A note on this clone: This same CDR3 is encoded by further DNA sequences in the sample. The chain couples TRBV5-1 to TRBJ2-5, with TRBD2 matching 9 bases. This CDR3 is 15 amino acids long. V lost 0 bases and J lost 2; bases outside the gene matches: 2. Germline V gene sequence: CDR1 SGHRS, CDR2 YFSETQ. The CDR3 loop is CASSLGLAGQETQYF. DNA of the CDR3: TGCGCCAGCAGCTTGGGGCTAGCGGGACAAGAGACCCAGTACTTC.

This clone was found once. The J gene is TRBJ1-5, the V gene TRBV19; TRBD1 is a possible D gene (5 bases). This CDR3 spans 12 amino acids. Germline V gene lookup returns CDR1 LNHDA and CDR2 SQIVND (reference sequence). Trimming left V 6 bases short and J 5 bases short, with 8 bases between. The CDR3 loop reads CASRQDHQPQHF. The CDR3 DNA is TGTGCCAGTAGACAGGACCATCAGCCCCAGCATTTT. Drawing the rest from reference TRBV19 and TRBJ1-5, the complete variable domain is DGGITQSPKYLFRKEGQNVTLSCEQNLNHDAMYWYRQDPGQGLRLIYYSQIVNDFQKGDIAEGYSVSREKKESFPLTVTSAQKNPTAFYLCASRQDHQPQHFGDGTRLSIL.

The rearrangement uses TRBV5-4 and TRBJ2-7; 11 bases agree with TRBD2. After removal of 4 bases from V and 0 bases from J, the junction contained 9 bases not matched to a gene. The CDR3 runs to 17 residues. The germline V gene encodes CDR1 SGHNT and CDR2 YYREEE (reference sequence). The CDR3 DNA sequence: TGTGCCAGCAGCCCTGGGGGGACTAGCGGAGCCTCCTACGAGCAGTACTTC. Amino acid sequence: CASSPGGTSGASYEQYF.

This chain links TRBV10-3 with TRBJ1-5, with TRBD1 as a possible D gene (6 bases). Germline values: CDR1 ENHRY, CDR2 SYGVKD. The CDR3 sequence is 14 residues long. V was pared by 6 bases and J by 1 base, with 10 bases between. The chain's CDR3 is CAISRGQSNQPQHF. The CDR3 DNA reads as TGTGCCATCAGCCGGGGGCAAAGCAATCAGCCCCAGCATTTT.

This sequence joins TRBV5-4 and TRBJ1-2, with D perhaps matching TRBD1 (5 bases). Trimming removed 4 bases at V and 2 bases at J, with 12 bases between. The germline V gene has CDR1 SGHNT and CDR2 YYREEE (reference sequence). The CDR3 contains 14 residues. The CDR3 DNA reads TGTGCCAGCAGCCCCCCGGGGCAGAACTATGGCTACACCTTC. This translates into CASSPPGQNYGYTF.

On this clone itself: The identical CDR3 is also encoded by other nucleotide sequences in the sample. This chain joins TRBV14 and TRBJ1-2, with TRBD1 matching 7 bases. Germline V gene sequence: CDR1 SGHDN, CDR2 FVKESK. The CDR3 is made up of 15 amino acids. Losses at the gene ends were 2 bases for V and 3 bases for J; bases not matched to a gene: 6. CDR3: CASSQPGQGDYGYTF. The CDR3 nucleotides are TGTGCCAGCAGCCAACCGGGGCAGGGGGACTATGGCTACACCTTC.

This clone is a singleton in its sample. CDR3 in DNA: TGTGCCTGGAGTTCACAAGAGACCCAGTACTTC. Amino acids: CAWSSQETQYF. V gene TRBV30 combines with J gene TRBJ2-5, with D hard to call. The CDR3 contains 11 residues. Trimming stripped 2 bases from V and 2 bases from J, with 3 bases between. Germline loops: CDR1 GTSNPN, CDR2 SVGIG (reference sequence).

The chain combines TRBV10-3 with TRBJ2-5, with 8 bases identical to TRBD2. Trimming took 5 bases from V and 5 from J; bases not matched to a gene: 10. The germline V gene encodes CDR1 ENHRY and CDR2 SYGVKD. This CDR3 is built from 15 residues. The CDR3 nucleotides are TGTGCCATCAGTCGGTTGGCGCCGGGGGGGGAGACCCAGTACTTC. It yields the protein CAISRLAPGGETQYF.

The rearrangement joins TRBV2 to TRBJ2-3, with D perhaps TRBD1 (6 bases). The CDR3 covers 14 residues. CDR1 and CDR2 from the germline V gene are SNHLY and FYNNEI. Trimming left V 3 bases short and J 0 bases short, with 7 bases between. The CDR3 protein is CASSEDRSTDTQYF. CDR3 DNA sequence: TGTGCCAGCAGTGAGGACAGAAGCACAGATACGCAGTATTTT. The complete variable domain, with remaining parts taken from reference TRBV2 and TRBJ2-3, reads EPEVTQTPSHQVTQMGQEVILRCVPISNHLYFYWYRQILGQKVEFLVSFYNNEISEKSEIFDDQFSVERPDGSNFTLKIRSTKLEDSAMYFCASSEDRSTDTQYFGPGTRLTVL.

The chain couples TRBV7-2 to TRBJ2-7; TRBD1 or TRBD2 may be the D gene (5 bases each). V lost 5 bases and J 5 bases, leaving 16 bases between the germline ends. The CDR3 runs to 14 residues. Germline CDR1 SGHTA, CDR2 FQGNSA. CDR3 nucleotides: TGTGCCAGCAGCCCGGGACGACCCATTAACGAGCAGTACTTC. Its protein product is CASSPGRPINEQYF.

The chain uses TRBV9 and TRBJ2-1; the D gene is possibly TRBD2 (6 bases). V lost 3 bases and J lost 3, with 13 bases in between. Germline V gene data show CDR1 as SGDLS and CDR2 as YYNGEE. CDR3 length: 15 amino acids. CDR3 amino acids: CASSAVLGGYNEQFF. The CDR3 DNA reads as TGTGCCAGCAGCGCCGTTCTCGGGGGCTACAATGAGCAGTTCTTC.

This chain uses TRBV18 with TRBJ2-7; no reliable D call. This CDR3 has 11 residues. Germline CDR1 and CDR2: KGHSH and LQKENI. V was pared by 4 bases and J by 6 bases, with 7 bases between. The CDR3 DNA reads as TGTGCCAGCTCACGTAAAACCGAGCAGTACTTC. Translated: CASSRKTEQYF.

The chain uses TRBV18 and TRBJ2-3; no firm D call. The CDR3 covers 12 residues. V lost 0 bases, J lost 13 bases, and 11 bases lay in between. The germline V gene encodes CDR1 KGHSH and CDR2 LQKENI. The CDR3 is CASSPPGELEYF. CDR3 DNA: TGTGCCAGCTCACCACCGGGCGAACTCGAGTATTTT. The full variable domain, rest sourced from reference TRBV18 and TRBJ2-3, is NAGVMQNPRHLVRRRGQEARLRCSPMKGHSHVYWYRQLPEEGLKFMVYLQKENIIDESGMPKERFSAEFPKEGPSILRIQQVVRGDSAAYFCASSPPGELEYFGPGTRLTVL.

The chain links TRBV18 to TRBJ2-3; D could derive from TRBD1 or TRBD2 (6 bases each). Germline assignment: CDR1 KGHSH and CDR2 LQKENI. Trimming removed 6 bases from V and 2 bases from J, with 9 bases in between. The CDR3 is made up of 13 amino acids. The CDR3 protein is CASSPGATDTQYF. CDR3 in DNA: TGTGCCAGCTCCCCGGGGGCCACAGATACGCAGTATTTT. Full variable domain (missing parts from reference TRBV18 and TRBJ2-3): NAGVMQNPRHLVRRRGQEARLRCSPMKGHSHVYWYRQLPEEGLKFMVYLQKENIIDESGMPKERFSAEFPKEGPSILRIQQVVRGDSAAYFCASSPGATDTQYFGPGTRLTVL.

In nucleotides, the CDR3 is TGTGCCAGCAGCTTAGATCTAAGCGATGAGCAGTTCTTC. Translated: CASSLDLSDEQFF. J is TRBJ2-1 and V is TRBV11-2, with D uncertain. The CDR3 runs 13 residues. Trimming left V 0 bases short and J 8 bases short, with 8 bases between. Looked up from germline, CDR1 is SGHAT and CDR2 is FQNNGV. Supplemented by reference TRBV11-2 and TRBJ2-1, the full variable domain reads EAGVAQSPRYKIIEKRQSVAFWCNPISGHATLYWYQQILGQGPKLLIQFQNNGVVDDSQLPKDRFSAERLKGVDSTLKIQPAKLEDSAVYLCASSLDLSDEQFFGPGTRLTVL.